This T cell receptor (beta chain) was captured in a study of T-cell reconstitution after alpha-beta-depleted transplantation in children. This clonotype came up many times. This CDR3 has 13 residues. The V end was cut by 8 bases, the J end by 3 bases, with 14 bases between. Germline CDR1 is KGHSH and CDR2 is LQKENI. The authors prepared the TCRbeta library with unique molecular identifiers. MiXCR was run by TCRdb on the PCR reads, yielding one entry per CDR3 protein. The sample lists approximately 270,000 distinct CDR3 sequences, roughly 9.5% seen once, with 10% in the top ten. This receptor was identified in a human donor who donated a stem cell graft to a child with SCID. The chain combines TRBV18 with TRBJ2-7, with D unresolved. This specimen was PBMCs from the stem cell graft donor, taken from the stem cell graft. DNA of the CDR3: TGTGCCAGCGCCGCCGGGCAGCACTACGAGCAGTACTTC. It encodes CASAAGQHYEQYF.